One sample yielded the 27 T cell receptor beta chains listed below, sequenced in a study of blood T cell repertoires in COVID-19. Profiling relied on immunoSEQ multiplex PCR, and the TCRdb table lists in-frame clones only, not all of them. The data contain about 150,000 clones, around four fifths of them singletons. The sequencing input was peripheral blood. The receptors shown here come from a woman in her 70s who had recovered from COVID-19.

This clone was seen a single time. The V and J genes are TRBV4-2 and TRBJ2-7; 7 nucleotides match TRBD2. Germline CDR1 LGHNA, CDR2 YNFKEQ. The CDR3 runs to 17 residues. The ends lost 4 bases at V and 3 bases at J; junction bases unmatched: 15. The CDR3 DNA follows: TGTGCCAGCAGCCGCGGGGGAGGGGCCTGGGGAGGCTACGAGCAGTACTTC. Residues: CASSRGGGAWGGYEQYF.

This clone occurred a few times. The V call is TRBV28, the J call TRBJ2-5; D gene ambiguous. The CDR3 has 12 residues. The germline gives CDR1 MDHEN, CDR2 SYDVKM. The V and J ends lost 6 bases and 5 bases respectively, with 10 bases between them. CDR3 protein: CASSPYGETQYF. The CDR3 DNA follows: TGTGCCAGCAGCCCGTACGGGGAGACCCAGTACTTC.

This clone was found once. The chain combines TRBV5-1 with TRBJ2-1, with 9 bases aligning to TRBD1. Germline V gene sequence: CDR1 SGHRS, CDR2 YFSETQ. The V segment lost 3 bases and the J segment 1 base; nucleotides outside the gene matches: 5. The CDR3 runs 16 residues. The CDR3 spells CASSWGTGWSYNEQFF. The CDR3 nucleotides are TGCGCCAGCAGCTGGGGGACAGGGTGGTCCTACAATGAGCAGTTCTTC.

The rearrangement joins TRBV9 to TRBJ1-2; possible D gene TRBD1, 6 bases. The ends were cut back, 4 bases at V and 6 bases at J, with 22 bases in the middle. The CDR3 has 16 amino acids. Germline V gene sequence: CDR1 SGDLS, CDR2 YYNGEE. This chain's CDR3 is CASSPHAPGGRDGYTF. CDR3 DNA sequence: TGTGCCAGCAGCCCCCATGCCCCCGGGGGGCGGGATGGCTACACCTTC.

The V and J genes are TRBV19 and TRBJ2-7; TRBD1 agrees at 7 bases. The CDR3 length is 15 residues. Germline CDR1 is LNHDA and CDR2 is SQIVND (reference sequence). Trimming removed 6 bases from V and 7 bases from J; junction bases left unmatched: 15. CDR3 residues: CASSPLTGVTWEQYF. CDR3 DNA: TGTGCCAGTAGCCCACTCACAGGGGTGACCTGGGAGCAGTACTTC.

The genes are TRBV7-8 and TRBJ2-5, with 8 bases lining up with TRBD2. J was trimmed by 2 bases and V by 5 bases; bases with no gene match: 4. This CDR3 region has 14 residues. Per germline, CDR1 SGHVS and CDR2 FQNEAQ. The CDR3 DNA sequence: TGTGCCAGCAGCCCCGGGGGGGGACAAGAGACCCAGTACTTC. Amino acids: CASSPGGGQETQYF.

The CDR3: CSASGRLAGRSYNEQFF. DNA for the CDR3: TGCAGTGCTAGTGGGCGACTAGCGGGCCGCTCCTACAATGAGCAGTTCTTC. This chain links TRBV20-1 with TRBJ2-1; 10 nucleotides line up with TRBD2. CDR1 is DFQATT and CDR2 is SNEGSKA in the germline V gene (reference sequence). The CDR3 is made up of 17 amino acids. After removal of 3 bases from V and 0 bases from J, the junction contained 8 bases not matched to a gene.

The chain is built from TRBV10-3 and TRBJ2-3, with 14 bases fitting TRBD2. The CDR3 contains 19 residues. V shed 0 bases and J 1 base; nucleotides not matched to a gene: 6. From germline, CDR1 is ENHRY and CDR2 SYGVKD. Here the CDR3 DNA reads TGTGCCATCAGTGAGTCGGGGGGACTAGCGGGAGCGGGCACAGATACGCAGTATTTT. Amino acid sequence: CAISESGGLAGAGTDTQYF.

The chain employs TRBV2 and TRBJ1-1, with unresolved D. Germline V lookup: CDR1 SNHLY, CDR2 FYNNEI. The CDR3 spans 12 residues. The CDR3 nucleotides read TGTGGTCGTCGTTTCGGAGACACTGAAGCTTTCTTT. Protein product: CGRRFGDTEAFF.

The chain has TRBV28 and TRBJ1-2; TRBD1 is a possible D gene (5 bases). The V gene lost 5 bases and the J gene lost 4 bases, with 11 bases spanning the gap. Germline V CDR1 and CDR2: MDHEN, SYDVKM. The CDR3 extends over 13 amino acids. DNA of the CDR3: TGTGCCAGCAGTCTCGGACAAGTCTATGGCTACACCTTC. Translating it yields CASSLGQVYGYTF.

The chain links TRBV4-2 to TRBJ2-1; 10 bases match TRBD2. With V trimmed by 4 bases and J by 5 bases, 11 bases remained unmatched. Germline CDR1 is LGHNA and CDR2 is YNFKEQ. This CDR3 region has 17 residues. CDR3 sequence (DNA): TGTGCCAGCAGCCCCAGCGGGGGGGCGAAGGAGGACAATGAGCAGTTCTTC. Protein product: CASSPSGGAKEDNEQFF.

The chain uses TRBV5-1 and TRBJ1-5; a possible D gene is TRBD1 (6 bases). Germline-derived CDR1 and CDR2 are SGHRS and YFSETQ. Trimming removed 1 base from V and 6 bases from J, with 14 bases in between. The CDR3 runs to 15 residues. The DNA for the CDR3 is TGCGCCAGCAGCTTGTCGGGGGGGGCCGGTCAGCCCCAGCATTTT. It translates to CASSLSGGAGQPQHF.

The V call is TRBV6-2 or TRBV6-3, the J call TRBJ2-3, with 13 bases identical to TRBD2. CDR3 length equals 19 residues. CDR1 and CDR2 (germline): MNHEY, SVGEGT. V dropped 5 bases and J dropped 6; count of bases not matched to a gene: 17. The chain's CDR3 is CASSHTWGQLAGGSDTQYF. The CDR3 bases are TGTGCCAGCAGTCACACATGGGGCCAACTAGCGGGAGGGTCGGATACGCAGTATTTT.

The V call is TRBV29-1, the J call TRBJ1-1, with D tentatively TRBD1 (5 bases). CDR1 is SQVTM and CDR2 is ANQGSEA in the germline V gene. V lost 5 bases and J 3 bases, leaving 10 bases between the germline ends. CDR3 size: 12 residues. The CDR3, as DNA: TGCAGCGTTTCCCGGGGGGACACTGAAGCTTTCTTT. Protein sequence: CSVSRGDTEAFF.

The V and J genes are TRBV27 and TRBJ1-1; 8 bases are a match to TRBD1. CDR1 and CDR2 from the germline V gene are MNHEY and SMNVEV (reference sequence). V lost 2 bases, J lost 0 bases, and 11 bases stayed unmatched. The CDR3 runs 18 residues. The CDR3 protein is CASSLTQGAWDVNTEAFF. The CDR3 DNA sequence: TGTGCCAGCAGTTTAACCCAGGGGGCTTGGGATGTGAACACTGAAGCTTTCTTT.

The chain couples TRBV7-2 to TRBJ1-5; D perhaps matches TRBD1 (6 bases). Germline-derived CDR1 and CDR2 are SGHTA and FQGNSA. V lost 6 bases and J lost 4, with 16 bases in between. The CDR3 spans 15 residues. CDR3 sequence reads: CASRKAGALNQPQHF. The CDR3 DNA follows: TGTGCCAGCAGGAAAGCAGGGGCCCTAAATCAGCCCCAGCATTTT.

This rearrangement joins TRBV14 to TRBJ2-5; the D is unclear. Germline V gene data show CDR1 as SGHDN and CDR2 as FVKESK. This CDR3 contains 13 residues. Trimming took off 1 base at V and 1 base at J, with 4 bases between the two ends. CDR3 amino acids: CASSQVSQETQYF. DNA for the CDR3: TGTGCCAGCAGCCAAGTCTCCCAAGAGACCCAGTACTTC.

This clone has just one count. The chain uses TRBV9 and TRBJ2-5, with D possibly TRBD2 on 5 matching bases. Looked up from germline, CDR1 is SGDLS and CDR2 is YYNGEE. V was cut by 0 bases and J by 5 bases, with 11 bases left in between. The CDR3 is 14 amino acids. The chain's CDR3 is CASSVGGRGETQYF. The CDR3, as DNA: TGTGCCAGCAGCGTAGGTGGGAGAGGGGAGACCCAGTACTTC.

The V and J genes are TRBV7-2 and TRBJ2-2; possibly TRBD1 for D (5 bases). The CDR3 has 14 residues. Germline V gene data show CDR1 as SGHTA and CDR2 as FQGNSA. Trimming removed 1 base at V and 4 bases at J, with 7 bases between. CDR3 DNA: TGTGCCAGCAGCTTAGTTGGGGCCACCGGGGAGCTGTTTTTT. Encoded protein: CASSLVGATGELFF. Filled out from reference TRBV7-2 and TRBJ2-2, the complete variable domain reads GAGVSQSPSNKVTEKGKDVELRCDPISGHTALYWYRQSLGQGLEFLIYFQGNSAPDKSGLPSDRFSAERTGGSVSTLTIQRTQQEDSAVYLCASSLVGATGELFFGEGSRLTVL.

The genes are TRBV3-1 (or the pseudogene TRBV3-2) and TRBJ2-7; 7 bases line up with TRBD1. CDR3 size: 12 residues. Per germline, CDR1 LGHDT and CDR2 YNNKEL (reference sequence). Losses at the gene ends were 6 bases for V and 2 bases for J; bases not matched to a gene: 1. CDR3 loop: CASRGTAYEQYF. Here the CDR3 DNA reads TGTGCCAGCAGGGGGACAGCCTACGAGCAGTACTTC.

In its sample, this clone was seen a few times. The chain employs TRBV29-1 and TRBJ1-2, with a possible D match to TRBD1 (5 bases). Germline CDR1 is SQVTM and CDR2 is ANQGSEA. This CDR3 is built from 12 residues. Trimming cost V 6 bases and J 4 bases, with 12 bases left between them. The CDR3 protein is CSVGGPGYGYTF. CDR3 nucleotides: TGCAGCGTCGGGGGTCCTGGCTATGGCTACACCTTC.

The rearrangement uses TRBV9 and TRBJ2-7, with 8 bases lining up with TRBD2. This CDR3 contains 14 residues. Germline V gene data show CDR1 as SGDLS and CDR2 as YYNGEE. V lost 1 base to trimming and J lost 7 bases; unmatched junction nucleotides: 7. CDR3 protein: CASSVIATSGEQYF. DNA of the CDR3: TGTGCCAGCAGCGTAATTGCCACTAGCGGAGAGCAGTACTTC.

The V call is TRBV29-1, the J call TRBJ2-7; 9 bases align to TRBD1. This CDR3 comprises 16 residues. V dropped 7 bases and J dropped 0; count of bases not matched to a gene: 13. Germline V gene sequence: CDR1 SQVTM, CDR2 ANQGSEA. The CDR3 loop reads CSANLPGTGSSYEQYF. As DNA, the CDR3 is TGCAGCGCCAACCTCCCCGGGACAGGGAGCTCCTACGAGCAGTACTTC.

The J gene is TRBJ2-4, the V gene TRBV18; TRBD1 matches at 11 bases. Losses at the gene ends were 3 bases for V and 15 bases for J; bases not matched to a gene: 10. Germline V lookup: CDR1 KGHSH, CDR2 LQKENI. There are 14 residues in the CDR3. The CDR3 region is CASSPGQGGRSAYF. The CDR3 DNA sequence: TGTGCCAGCTCACCGGGACAGGGGGGCCGTTCGGCGTACTTC.

The V call is TRBV7-9, the J call TRBJ2-7; perhaps TRBD1 as D (6 bases). Germline lookup yields CDR1 SEHNR and CDR2 FQNEAQ (reference sequence). Trimming cost V 1 base and J 0 bases, with 10 bases left between them. The CDR3 covers 15 residues. The CDR3 region has the DNA TGTGCCAGCAGCTTAGGGCAGGGGAACTCCTACGAGCAGTACTTC. It encodes CASSLGQGNSYEQYF.

This chain joins TRBV6-2 or TRBV6-3 and TRBJ1-1; no definite D call. Between the trimmed V and J ends, which lost 5 bases and 6 bases, there was a span of 13 bases. Germline V gene lookup returns CDR1 MNHEY and CDR2 SVGEGT. The CDR3 covers 13 residues. The CDR3 protein is CASSPLAGAEAFF. The CDR3 nucleotides read TGTGCCAGCAGTCCCCTGGCGGGCGCTGAAGCTTTCTTT.

The chain has TRBV10-3 and TRBJ1-1; TRBD1 agrees at 10 bases. CDR3 length equals 19 residues. Trimming removed 4 bases from V and 0 bases from J; junction bases left unmatched: 14. The germline CDR1 and CDR2 sequences are ENHRY and SYGVKD. CDR3 residues: CAISAAVEGQGLLNTEAFF. In nucleotides, the CDR3 is TGTGCCATCAGTGCCGCGGTTGAGGGACAGGGGCTCCTGAACACTGAAGCTTTCTTT.